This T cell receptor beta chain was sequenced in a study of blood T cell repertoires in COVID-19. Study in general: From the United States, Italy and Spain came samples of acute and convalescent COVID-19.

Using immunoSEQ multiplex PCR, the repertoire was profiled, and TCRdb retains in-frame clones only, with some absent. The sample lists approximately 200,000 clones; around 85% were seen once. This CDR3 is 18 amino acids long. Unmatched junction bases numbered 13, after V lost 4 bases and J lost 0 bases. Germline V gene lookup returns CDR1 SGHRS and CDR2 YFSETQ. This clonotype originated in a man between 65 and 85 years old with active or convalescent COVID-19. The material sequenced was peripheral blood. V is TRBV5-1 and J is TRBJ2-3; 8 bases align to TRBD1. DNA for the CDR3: TGCGCCAGCAGCCCTACTGCCCAGGGGGCGACTAGCACAGATACGCAGTATTTT. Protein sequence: CASSPTAQGATSTDTQYF.